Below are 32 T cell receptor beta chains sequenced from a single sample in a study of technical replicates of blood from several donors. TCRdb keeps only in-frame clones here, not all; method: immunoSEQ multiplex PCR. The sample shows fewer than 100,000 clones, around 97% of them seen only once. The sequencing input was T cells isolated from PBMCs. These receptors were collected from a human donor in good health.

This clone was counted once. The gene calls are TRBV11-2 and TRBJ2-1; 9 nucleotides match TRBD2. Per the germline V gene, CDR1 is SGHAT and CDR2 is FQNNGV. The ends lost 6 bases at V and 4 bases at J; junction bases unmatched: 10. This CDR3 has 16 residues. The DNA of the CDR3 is TGTGCCAGCAGTTTTAATAGCGGGAGCTTGTACAATGAGCAGTTCTTC. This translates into CASSFNSGSLYNEQFF.

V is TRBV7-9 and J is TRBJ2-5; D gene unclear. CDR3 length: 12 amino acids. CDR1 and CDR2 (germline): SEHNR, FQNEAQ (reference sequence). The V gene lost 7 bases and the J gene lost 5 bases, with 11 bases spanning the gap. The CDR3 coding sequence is TGTGCCAGCACATCTTTAGAGGAGACCCAGTACTTC. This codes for CASTSLEETQYF.

The CDR3 DNA is TGTGCCAGCAGCCCGCCAGGGAATGAGCAGTTCTTC. Translating gives CASSPPGNEQFF. The chain combines TRBV6-5 with TRBJ2-1, with a possible D match to TRBD1 (5 bases). The CDR3 length is 12 residues. Trimming left V 6 bases short and J 7 bases short, with 10 bases between. Germline CDR1 and CDR2: MNHEY and SVGAGI.

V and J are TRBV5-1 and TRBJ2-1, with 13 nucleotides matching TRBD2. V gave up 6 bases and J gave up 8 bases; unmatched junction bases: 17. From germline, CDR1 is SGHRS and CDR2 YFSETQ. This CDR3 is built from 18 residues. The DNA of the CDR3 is TGCGCCAGCACCGCTCAACCTGGGACTAGCGGGAACGTGTATGAGCAGTTCTTC. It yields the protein CASTAQPGTSGNVYEQFF.

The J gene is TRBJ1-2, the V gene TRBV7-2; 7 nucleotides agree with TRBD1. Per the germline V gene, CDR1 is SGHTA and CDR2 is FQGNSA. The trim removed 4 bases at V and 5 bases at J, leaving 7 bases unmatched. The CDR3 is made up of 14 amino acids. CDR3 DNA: TGTGCCAGCAGCTCAGGGGACAGTTTTTATGGCTACACCTTC. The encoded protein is CASSSGDSFYGYTF.

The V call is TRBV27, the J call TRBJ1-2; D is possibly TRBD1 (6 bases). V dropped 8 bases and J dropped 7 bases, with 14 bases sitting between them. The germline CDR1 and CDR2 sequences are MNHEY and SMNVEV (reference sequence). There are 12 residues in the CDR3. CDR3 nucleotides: TGTGCCAGCGGGAGGGGGGTGATTGGCTACACCTTC. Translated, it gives CASGRGVIGYTF.

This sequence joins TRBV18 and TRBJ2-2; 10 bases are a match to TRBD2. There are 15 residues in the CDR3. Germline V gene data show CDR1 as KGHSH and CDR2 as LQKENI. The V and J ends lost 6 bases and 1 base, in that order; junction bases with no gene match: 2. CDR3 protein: CASSRTSGNTGELFF. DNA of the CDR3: TGTGCCAGCTCTCGGACTAGCGGGAACACCGGGGAGCTGTTTTTT.

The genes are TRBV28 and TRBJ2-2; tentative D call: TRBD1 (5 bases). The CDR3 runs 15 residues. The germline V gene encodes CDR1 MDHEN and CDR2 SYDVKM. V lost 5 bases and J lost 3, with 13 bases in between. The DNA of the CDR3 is TGTGCCAGCAGTCTCAGGGATAGGGACACCGGGGAGCTGTTTTTT. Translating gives CASSLRDRDTGELFF.

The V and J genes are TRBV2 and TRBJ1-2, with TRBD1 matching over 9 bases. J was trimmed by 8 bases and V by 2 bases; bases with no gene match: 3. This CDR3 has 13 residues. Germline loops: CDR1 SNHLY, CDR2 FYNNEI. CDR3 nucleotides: TGTGCCAGCAGTGAAAACAGGGGGCTCGGCTACACCTTC. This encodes CASSENRGLGYTF.

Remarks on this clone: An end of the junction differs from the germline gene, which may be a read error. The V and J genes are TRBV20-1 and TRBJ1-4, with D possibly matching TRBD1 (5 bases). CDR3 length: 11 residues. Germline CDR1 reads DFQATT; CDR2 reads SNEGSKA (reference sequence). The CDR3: CSARDQGVFGF. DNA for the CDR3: TGCAGTGCTAGAGATCAAGGGGTATTCGGTTTT.

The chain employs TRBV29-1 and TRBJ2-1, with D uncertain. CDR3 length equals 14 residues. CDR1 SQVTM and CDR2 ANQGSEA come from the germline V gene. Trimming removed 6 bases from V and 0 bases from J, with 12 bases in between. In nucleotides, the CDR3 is TGCAGCGTGAGACTTTCAAGCTCCTACAATGAGCAGTTCTTC. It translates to CSVRLSSSYNEQFF.

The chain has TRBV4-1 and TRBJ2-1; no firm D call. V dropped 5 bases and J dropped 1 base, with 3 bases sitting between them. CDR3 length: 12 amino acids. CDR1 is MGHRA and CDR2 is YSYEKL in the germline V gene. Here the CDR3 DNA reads TGCGCCAGCAGCGAGTCCTACAATGAGCAGTTCTTC. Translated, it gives CASSESYNEQFF.

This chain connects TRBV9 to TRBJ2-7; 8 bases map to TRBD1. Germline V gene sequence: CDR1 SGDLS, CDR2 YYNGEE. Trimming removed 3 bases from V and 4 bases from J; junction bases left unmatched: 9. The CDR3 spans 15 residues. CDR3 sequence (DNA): TGTGCCAGCAGCGAGTTCGGGACAGGAAATTACGAGCAGTACTTC. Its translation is CASSEFGTGNYEQYF.

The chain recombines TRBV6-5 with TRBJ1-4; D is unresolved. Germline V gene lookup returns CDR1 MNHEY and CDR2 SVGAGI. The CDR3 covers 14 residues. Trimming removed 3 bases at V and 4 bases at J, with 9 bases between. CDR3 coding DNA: TGTGCCAGCAGTTATAGTTCATATAATGAAAAACTGTTTTTT. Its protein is CASSYSSYNEKLFF.

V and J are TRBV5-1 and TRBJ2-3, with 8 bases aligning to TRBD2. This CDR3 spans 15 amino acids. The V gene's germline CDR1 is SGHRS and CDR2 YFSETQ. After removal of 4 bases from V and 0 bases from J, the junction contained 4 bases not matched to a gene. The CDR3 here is CASSLRLASTDTQYF. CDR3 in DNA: TGCGCCAGCAGCCTCCGACTAGCGAGCACAGATACGCAGTATTTT.

The CDR3 sequence: CASSHRGRFGKNIQYF. The CDR3 DNA follows: TGCGCCAGCAGTCACCGGGGGAGGTTTGGCAAAAACATTCAGTACTTC. The V call is TRBV23-1, the J call TRBJ2-4, with a tentative D call TRBD2 (6 bases). TRBV23-1 is labeled an ORF, and its function is uncertain. Trimming stripped 3 bases from V and 3 bases from J, with 15 bases between. There are 16 residues in the CDR3.

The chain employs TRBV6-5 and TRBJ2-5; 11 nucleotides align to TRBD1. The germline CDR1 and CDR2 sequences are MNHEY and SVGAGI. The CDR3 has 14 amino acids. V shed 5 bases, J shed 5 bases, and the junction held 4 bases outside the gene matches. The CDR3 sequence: CASSADRGLETQYF. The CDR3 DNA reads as TGTGCCAGCAGTGCGGACAGGGGGCTCGAGACCCAGTACTTC.

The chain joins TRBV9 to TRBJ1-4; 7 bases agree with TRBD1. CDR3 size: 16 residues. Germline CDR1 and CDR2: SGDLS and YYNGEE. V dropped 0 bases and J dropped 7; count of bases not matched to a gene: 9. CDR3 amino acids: CASSVVSGTGAEKLFF. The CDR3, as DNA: TGTGCCAGCAGCGTAGTGTCCGGTACAGGGGCTGAAAAACTGTTTTTT.

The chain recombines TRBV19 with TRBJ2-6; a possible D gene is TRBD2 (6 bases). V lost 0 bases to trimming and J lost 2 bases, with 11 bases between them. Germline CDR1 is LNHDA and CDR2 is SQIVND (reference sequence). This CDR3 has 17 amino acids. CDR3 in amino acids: CASSIEPGAPGANVLTF. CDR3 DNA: TGTGCCAGTAGTATAGAACCGGGAGCACCTGGGGCCAACGTCCTGACTTTC.

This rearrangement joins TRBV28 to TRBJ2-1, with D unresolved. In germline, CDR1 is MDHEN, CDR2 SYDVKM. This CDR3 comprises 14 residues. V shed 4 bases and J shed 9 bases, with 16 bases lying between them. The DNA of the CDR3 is TGTGCCAGCAGTTCCCTCTCGTGGGCGTCTGAGCAGTTCTTC. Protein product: CASSSLSWASEQFF.

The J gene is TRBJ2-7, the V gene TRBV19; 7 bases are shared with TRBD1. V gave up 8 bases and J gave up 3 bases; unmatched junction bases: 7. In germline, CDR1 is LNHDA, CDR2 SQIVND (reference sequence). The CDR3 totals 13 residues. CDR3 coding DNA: TGTGCCAGTGCTCTGGGACAGTACTACGAGCAGTACTTC. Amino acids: CASALGQYYEQYF.

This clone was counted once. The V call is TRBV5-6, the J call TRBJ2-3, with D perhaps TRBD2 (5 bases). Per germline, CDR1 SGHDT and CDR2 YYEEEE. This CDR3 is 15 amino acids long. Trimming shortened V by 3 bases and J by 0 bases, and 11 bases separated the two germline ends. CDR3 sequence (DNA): TGTGCCAGCAGCTGGACTGTTTCTAGCACAGATACGCAGTATTTT. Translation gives CASSWTVSSTDTQYF.

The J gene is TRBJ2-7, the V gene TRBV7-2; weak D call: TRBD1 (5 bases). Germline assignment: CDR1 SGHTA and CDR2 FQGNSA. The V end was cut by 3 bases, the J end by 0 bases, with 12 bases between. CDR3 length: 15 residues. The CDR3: CASSFAGQSSYEQYF. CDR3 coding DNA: TGTGCCAGCAGCTTCGCAGGGCAAAGCTCCTACGAGCAGTACTTC. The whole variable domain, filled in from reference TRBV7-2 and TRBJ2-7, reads GAGVSQSPSNKVTEKGKDVELRCDPISGHTALYWYRQSLGQGLEFLIYFQGNSAPDKSGLPSDRFSAERTGGSVSTLTIQRTQQEDSAVYLCASSFAGQSSYEQYFGPGTRLTVT.

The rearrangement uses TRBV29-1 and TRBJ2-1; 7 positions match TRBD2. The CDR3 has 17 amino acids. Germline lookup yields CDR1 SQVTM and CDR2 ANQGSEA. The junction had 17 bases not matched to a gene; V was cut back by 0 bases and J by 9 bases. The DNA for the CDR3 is TGCAGCGTTGAAGATCTGAGCGGGACCAAGTATCGGGGTGAGCAGTTCTTC. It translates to CSVEDLSGTKYRGEQFF.

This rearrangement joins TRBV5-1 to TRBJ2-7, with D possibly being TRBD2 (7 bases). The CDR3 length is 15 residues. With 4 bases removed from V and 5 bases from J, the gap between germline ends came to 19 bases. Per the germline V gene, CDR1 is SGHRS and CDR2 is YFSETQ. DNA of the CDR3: TGCGCCAGCAGCCCCGGCGAGGGGGGGTTCGACGAGCAGTACTTC. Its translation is CASSPGEGGFDEQYF. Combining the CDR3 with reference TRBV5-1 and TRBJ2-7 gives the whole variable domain KAGVTQTPRYLIKTRGQQVTLSCSPISGHRSVSWYQQTPGQGLQFLFEYFSETQRNKGNFPGRFSGRQFSNSRSEMNVSTLELGDSALYLCASSPGEGGFDEQYFGPGTRLTVT.

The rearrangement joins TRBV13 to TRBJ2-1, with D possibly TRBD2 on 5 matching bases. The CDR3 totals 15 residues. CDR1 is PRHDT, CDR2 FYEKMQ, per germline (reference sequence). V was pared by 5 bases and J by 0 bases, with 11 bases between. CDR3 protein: CASSTSKSSYNEQFF. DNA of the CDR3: TGTGCCAGCAGCACTAGTAAATCCTCCTACAATGAGCAGTTCTTC.

The DNA for the CDR3 is TGTGCCAGCAGTGAATGGGGGCTAGCTCATAGCTCCTACAATGAGCAGTTCTTC. Its protein product is CASSEWGLAHSSYNEQFF. The chain links TRBV2 to TRBJ2-1; the D gene is possibly TRBD1 (6 bases). CDR1 is SNHLY and CDR2 is FYNNEI in the germline V gene. This CDR3 has 18 residues. Trimming removed 2 bases at V and 0 bases at J, with 17 bases between.

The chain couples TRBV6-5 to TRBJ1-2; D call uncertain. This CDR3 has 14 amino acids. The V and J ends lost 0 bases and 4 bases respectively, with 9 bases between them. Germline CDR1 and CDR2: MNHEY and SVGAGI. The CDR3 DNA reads TGTGCCAGCAGTTACTCCACGACTGCCTATGGCTACACCTTC. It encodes CASSYSTTAYGYTF.

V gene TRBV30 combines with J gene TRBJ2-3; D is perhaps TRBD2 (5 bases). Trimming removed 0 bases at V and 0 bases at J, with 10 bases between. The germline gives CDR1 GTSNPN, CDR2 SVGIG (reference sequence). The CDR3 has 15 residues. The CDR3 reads CAWSVIAKSTDTQYF. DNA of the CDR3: TGTGCCTGGAGTGTTATAGCGAAGAGCACAGATACGCAGTATTTT.

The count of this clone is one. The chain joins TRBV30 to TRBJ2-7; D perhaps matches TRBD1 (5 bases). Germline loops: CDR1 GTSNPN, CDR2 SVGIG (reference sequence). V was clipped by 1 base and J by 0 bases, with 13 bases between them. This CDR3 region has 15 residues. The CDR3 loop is CAWSERQGYSYEQYF. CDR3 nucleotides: TGTGCCTGGAGTGAGAGGCAGGGTTACTCCTACGAGCAGTACTTC.

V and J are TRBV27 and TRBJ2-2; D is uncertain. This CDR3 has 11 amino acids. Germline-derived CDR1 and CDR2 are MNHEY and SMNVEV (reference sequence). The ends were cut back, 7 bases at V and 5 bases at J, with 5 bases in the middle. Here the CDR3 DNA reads TGTGCCAGCACAAAAACCGGGGAGCTGTTTTTT. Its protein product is CASTKTGELFF.

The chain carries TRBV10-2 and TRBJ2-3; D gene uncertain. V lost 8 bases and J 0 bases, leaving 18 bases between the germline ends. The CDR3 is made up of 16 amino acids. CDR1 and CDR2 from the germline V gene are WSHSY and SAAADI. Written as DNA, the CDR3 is TGCGCCAGCGGCCCCCGACTCGCAACTAGCACAGATACGCAGTATTTT. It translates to CASGPRLATSTDTQYF.